Following are 27 T cell receptor beta chains from one sample sequenced in a study of blood T cell repertoires in COVID-19. The table came from immunoSEQ multiplex PCR; TCRdb's copy has only in-frame clones and leaves some out. This sample has about 68,000 clones, with 65% to 80% found just once. The specimen was peripheral blood. These receptors all stem from a human donor in a cohort sampled during active COVID-19.

Remarks on this clone: Being one base from a much bigger clone, this may be a read error. Within the sample, other DNA sequences also encode this same CDR3. The chain links TRBV12-3 or TRBV12-4 to TRBJ2-7; 8 bases are a match to TRBD2. The CDR3 is 13 residues long. In nucleotides, the CDR3 is TGTGCCAGCAGGGTAGCGGGATTGGACGAGCAGTACTTT. Protein sequence: CASRVAGLDEQYF.

This clone has just a few counts. The chain carries TRBV7-9 and TRBJ1-3; D gene ambiguous. CDR1 and CDR2 (germline): SEHNR, FQNEAQ (reference sequence). The CDR3 is 14 residues long. The V end lost 3 bases, the J end lost 3 bases, and 9 bases lay between the germline ends. CDR3 amino acids: CASSFRGDGNTIYF. The CDR3 DNA reads as TGTGCCAGCAGCTTTCGGGGAGATGGAAACACCATATATTTT.

The rearrangement links TRBV5-1 to TRBJ1-4, with 7 bases fitting TRBD1. This CDR3 is 13 amino acids long. The J segment lost 14 bases and the V segment lost 0 bases, leaving 7 bases of the junction unmatched. The V gene's germline CDR1 is SGHRS and CDR2 YFSETQ. CDR3 sequence reads: CASSLGGGTVLFF. CDR3 coding DNA: TGCGCCAGCAGCTTGGGAGGCGGGACAGTCCTGTTTTTT. The variable domain in full, with the rest retrieved from reference TRBV5-1 and TRBJ1-4, is KAGVTQTPRYLIKTRGQQVTLSCSPISGHRSVSWYQQTPGQGLQFLFEYFSETQRNKGNFPGRFSGRQFSNSRSEMNVSTLELGDSALYLCASSLGGGTVLFFGSGTQLSVL.

The chain is built from TRBV4-2 and TRBJ2-3, with 7 bases lining up with TRBD2. Trimming at V came to 0 bases and at J to 5 bases, leaving 2 bases not matched to a gene. The length of the CDR3 is 14 residues. Germline CDR1 reads LGHNA; CDR2 reads YNFKEQ. The CDR3 bases are TGTGCCAGCAGCCAAGATGGGGGGGTAGATACGCAGTATTTT. It is translated as CASSQDGGVDTQYF.

J is TRBJ2-4 and V is TRBV29-1; 10 bases match TRBD1. V shed 5 bases, J shed 6 bases, and the junction held 7 bases outside the gene matches. The CDR3 contains 14 residues. The germline V gene has CDR1 SQVTM and CDR2 ANQGSEA. This chain's CDR3 is CSVTGQGIPNIQYF. The CDR3 nucleotides read TGCAGCGTTACGGGACAGGGGATCCCAAACATTCAGTACTTC.

The chain's CDR3 is CSASIGTGGYEQYF. The CDR3, as DNA: TGCAGTGCTAGTATCGGGACAGGTGGCTACGAGCAGTACTTC. The V call is TRBV20-1, the J call TRBJ2-7, with 8 bases identical to TRBD1. J was trimmed by 3 bases and V by 3 bases; bases with no gene match: 7. CDR3 length equals 14 residues. In germline, CDR1 is DFQATT, CDR2 SNEGSKA (reference sequence).

This chain links TRBV19 with TRBJ2-1, with a possible D match to TRBD2 (6 bases). The CDR3 is 11 amino acids. V shed 3 bases and J shed 10 bases, with 7 bases lying between them. Germline CDR1 reads LNHDA; CDR2 reads SQIVND (reference sequence). The CDR3 DNA reads as TGTGCCAGTAGTATTGGGGGGGAGCAGTTCTTC. Its translation: CASSIGGEQFF. The full variable domain, rest sourced from reference TRBV19 and TRBJ2-1, is DGGITQSPKYLFRKEGQNVTLSCEQNLNHDAMYWYRQDPGQGLRLIYYSQIVNDFQKGDIAEGYSVSREKKESFPLTVTSAQKNPTAFYLCASSIGGEQFFGPGTRLTVL.

The rearrangement links TRBV7-9 to TRBJ1-2; TRBD1 matches at 11 bases. Trimming took 3 bases from V and 3 from J; bases not matched to a gene: 6. Germline CDR1 SEHNR, CDR2 FQNEAQ (reference sequence). The CDR3 extends over 16 amino acids. This CDR3 reads CASSFGQGAPYYGYTF. CDR3 in DNA: TGTGCCAGCAGCTTCGGACAGGGGGCGCCGTACTATGGCTACACCTTC.

V is TRBV10-2 and J is TRBJ1-3; 7 nucleotides line up with TRBD1. V dropped 6 bases and J dropped 1; count of bases not matched to a gene: 9. CDR3 length equals 16 residues. Looked up from germline, CDR1 is WSHSY and CDR2 is SAAADI. Here the CDR3 reads CASREQGQGSGNTIYF. CDR3 bases: TGCGCCAGCAGGGAACAGGGGCAGGGTTCTGGAAACACCATATATTTT.

This chain uses TRBV5-4 with TRBJ2-3; 7 nucleotides align to TRBD1. The CDR3 length is 15 residues. Germline values: CDR1 SGHNT, CDR2 YYREEE (reference sequence). The junction had 3 bases not matched to a gene; V was cut back by 1 base and J by 1 base. The CDR3 sequence: CASSLSQGGTDTQYF. The CDR3 DNA reads as TGTGCCAGCAGCTTGAGTCAGGGGGGCACAGATACGCAGTATTTT.

The chain couples TRBV18 to TRBJ2-2, with D perhaps TRBD2 (7 bases). The germline V gene encodes CDR1 KGHSH and CDR2 LQKENI. CDR3 length equals 15 residues. The V gene lost 3 bases and the J gene lost 6 bases, with 14 bases spanning the gap. Here the CDR3 reads CASSPGRGPAGELFF. CDR3 bases: TGTGCCAGCTCACCCGGGCGGGGGCCCGCCGGGGAGCTGTTTTTT.

The chain links TRBV7-9 to TRBJ2-3; the match to TRBD2 covers 8 bases. The V gene's germline CDR1 is SEHNR and CDR2 FQNEAQ (reference sequence). The CDR3 is made up of 14 amino acids. Trimming removed 6 bases from V and 4 bases from J; junction bases left unmatched: 6. CDR3 sequence reads: CASRSPGLADTQYF. The CDR3, as DNA: TGTGCCAGCAGGTCTCCGGGACTAGCAGATACGCAGTATTTT.

The gene calls are TRBV11-2 and TRBJ2-7; tentative D call: TRBD2 (6 bases). V lost 5 bases to trimming and J lost 0 bases, with 17 bases between them. CDR3 length equals 16 residues. Germline assignment: CDR1 SGHAT and CDR2 FQNNGV. In DNA, the CDR3 is TGTGCCAGCAGCCCATGGAAAGGGACTTCCTCCTACGAGCAGTACTTC. Its protein is CASSPWKGTSSYEQYF.

This sequence joins TRBV5-6 and TRBJ1-2; D not resolved. Trimming removed 0 bases at V and 8 bases at J, with 8 bases between. CDR3 length: 12 residues. Germline V gives CDR1 SGHDT, CDR2 YYEEEE. CDR3 bases: TGTGCCAGCAGCTTGGGACAAGAGGGCTACACCTTC. Protein sequence: CASSLGQEGYTF.

V is TRBV24-1 and J is TRBJ2-3, with 8 bases aligning to TRBD1. The junction had 11 bases not matched to a gene; V was cut back by 5 bases and J by 5 bases. From germline, CDR1 is KGHDR and CDR2 SFDVKD. This CDR3 has 16 residues. The CDR3 coding sequence is TGTGCCACCAGTGGCCGGGACAGGCACTCAGGAGATACGCAGTATTTT. Amino acid sequence: CATSGRDRHSGDTQYF.

The rearrangement links TRBV9 to TRBJ2-2, with 10 bases that match TRBD2. The germline V gene encodes CDR1 SGDLS and CDR2 YYNGEE. V shed 4 bases and J 6 bases; nucleotides not matched to a gene: 15. The CDR3 totals 18 residues. The CDR3 is CASSPNPPSSGSPGELFF. CDR3 coding DNA: TGTGCCAGCAGCCCCAACCCCCCCTCTAGCGGGAGCCCCGGGGAGCTGTTTTTT.

CDR3 region: CASSQYGTSGGSYNEQFF. The CDR3, as DNA: TGCGCCAGCAGCCAATACGGGACTAGCGGGGGCTCCTACAATGAGCAGTTCTTC. The V and J genes are TRBV4-1 and TRBJ2-1, with TRBD2 matching over 14 bases. The V gene's germline CDR1 is MGHRA and CDR2 YSYEKL. V lost 2 bases, J lost 0 bases, and 3 bases stayed unmatched. The CDR3 consists of 18 residues.

The chain employs TRBV27 and TRBJ1-6; 10 nucleotides match TRBD1. The CDR3 is 15 residues long. V lost 3 bases, J lost 9 bases, and 5 bases stayed unmatched. Germline V gene lookup returns CDR1 MNHEY and CDR2 SMNVEV (reference sequence). CDR3 sequence (DNA): TGTGCCAGCAGTTTCTGGACAGGGGGAAGTTCACCCCTCCACTTT. Translation: CASSFWTGGSSPLHF.

The chain recombines TRBV6-2 or TRBV6-3 with TRBJ2-7; TRBD1 is a possible D gene (6 bases). The V gene's germline CDR1 is MNHEY and CDR2 SVGEGT. CDR3 size: 14 residues. The ends were cut back, 4 bases at V and 10 bases at J, with 20 bases in the middle. CDR3 sequence (DNA): TGTGCCAGCAGTTCCACCCAAGGGGGACGGGATCAGTACTTC. This encodes CASSSTQGGRDQYF.

The J gene is TRBJ2-3, the V gene TRBV5-4, with 14 bases aligning to TRBD2. With V trimmed by 4 bases and J by 1 base, 5 bases remained unmatched. The CDR3 contains 17 residues. Germline-derived CDR1 and CDR2 are SGHNT and YYREEE (reference sequence). The CDR3 is CASSPGLAGGRTDTQYF. The CDR3 bases are TGTGCCAGCAGCCCCGGACTAGCGGGAGGCCGCACAGATACGCAGTATTTT.

CDR3 protein: CASSLGLTQETQYF. Here the CDR3 DNA reads TGTGCCAGCAGCCTGGGGCTAACACAAGAGACCCAGTACTTC. J is TRBJ2-5 and V is TRBV7-9; possibly TRBD1 for D (5 bases). Between the trimmed V and J ends, which lost 5 bases and 2 bases, there was a span of 12 bases. This CDR3 has 14 residues. Germline assignment: CDR1 SEHNR and CDR2 FQNEAQ (reference sequence).

The rearrangement joins TRBV5-1 to TRBJ2-3; unclear D gene. Trimming stripped 0 bases from V and 1 base from J, with 6 bases between. The CDR3 spans 14 residues. Per germline, CDR1 SGHRS and CDR2 YFSETQ. CDR3: CASSLEPGTDTQYF. CDR3 bases: TGCGCCAGCAGCTTGGAGCCGGGCACAGATACGCAGTATTTT.

The gene calls are TRBV5-1 and TRBJ2-3; 9 nucleotides match TRBD2. Germline CDR1 reads SGHRS; CDR2 reads YFSETQ. Trimming took 4 bases from V and 5 from J; bases not matched to a gene: 11. The CDR3 covers 16 residues. CDR3 residues: CASSAAAGGPRDTQYF. The DNA of the CDR3 is TGCGCCAGCAGCGCGGCGGCGGGAGGGCCGAGAGATACGCAGTATTTT.

Turning to this clone: Relative to the germline gene, one junction end is altered; a read error may explain this. The chain carries TRBV2 and TRBJ1-1; the D gene is possibly TRBD1 (6 bases). The CDR3 extends over 12 amino acids. Germline V lookup: CDR1 SNHLY, CDR2 FYNNEI. This CDR3 is CASSEAQTGLRF. The CDR3 DNA is TGTGCCAGCAGTGAAGCGCAGACAGGTCTCCGCTTT.

The chain links TRBV6-2 or TRBV6-3 to TRBJ1-5, with D possibly being TRBD1 (5 bases). Germline CDR1 and CDR2: MNHEY and SVGEGT. The length of the CDR3 is 17 residues. The V and J ends lost 4 bases and 0 bases respectively, with 16 bases between them. The CDR3 reads CASSSGGDRYSNQPQHF. In DNA, the CDR3 is TGTGCCAGCAGTTCGGGCGGGGACCGCTATAGCAATCAGCCCCAGCATTTT.

The chain has TRBV7-2 and TRBJ2-7, with 7 bases that match TRBD1. The ends lost 1 base at V and 3 bases at J; junction bases unmatched: 6. In germline, CDR1 is SGHTA, CDR2 FQGNSA. This CDR3 has 15 residues. CDR3 residues: CASSLGQGQSYEQYF. In nucleotides, the CDR3 is TGTGCCAGCAGCTTAGGCCAGGGACAGAGCTACGAGCAGTACTTC.

This clone was recorded a few times. The chain links TRBV7-8 to TRBJ2-7, with a weak D call TRBD1 (6 bases). Deletions cut 6 bases from V and 4 bases from J, with 19 bases between. Germline V CDR1 and CDR2: SGHVS, FQNEAQ. This CDR3 region has 15 residues. The CDR3 is CASRLGAGRSYEQYF. As DNA, the CDR3 is TGTGCCAGCAGGCTGGGGGCGGGCCGATCTTACGAGCAGTACTTC. The entire variable domain, with the rest obtained from reference TRBV7-8 and TRBJ2-7, is as follows: GAGVSQSPRYKVAKRGQDVALRCDPISGHVSLFWYQQALGQGPEFLTYFQNEAQLDKSGLPSDRFFAERPEGSVSTLKIQRTQQEDSAVYLCASRLGAGRSYEQYFGPGTRLTVT.